The 27 T cell receptor beta chains presented below share a single source sample, sequenced in a study of spatial heterogeneity in lung cancer. From the 5' RACE reads, TCRdb called clonotypes with MiXCR, one entry per CDR3 protein. Here the sample spans a few thousand distinct CDR3 sequences, 2.5% to 4% being singletons. Described time point: sample taken at primary tumor resection. The input for sequencing was lung tissue, taken at surgery. The receptors were sampled from a human donor with early-stage non-small cell lung cancer.

This clonotype was observed at least ten times. Since it is a stray read in a library aimed at alpha chains, this beta chain has a size that is not meaningful. J is TRBJ2-1 and V is TRBV6-1, with TRBD2 matching over 11 bases. This CDR3 spans 16 amino acids. Germline trimming cut 6 bases from V and 2 bases from J; bases unmatched to any gene: 6. CDR1 MNHNS and CDR2 SASEGT come from the germline V gene. Here the CDR3 reads CASRDRLAGTYNEQFF. CDR3 coding DNA: TGTGCCAGCAGAGACCGACTAGCGGGGACCTACAATGAGCAGTTCTTC.

By frequency in the sample, this clonotype is medium-sized. Because the library targeted alpha chains, this beta chain is an off-target read whose size means little. The chain couples TRBV6-2 or TRBV6-3 to TRBJ1-5; TRBD1 might be the D (5 bases). The CDR3 runs 16 residues. Germline V gene sequence: CDR1 MNHEY, CDR2 SVGEGT. Trimming left V 10 bases short and J 1 base short, with 20 bases between. DNA for the CDR3: TGTGCCACCCTCTCTACACCGGGACGGAGCAATCAGCCCCAGCATTTT. This gives the protein CATLSTPGRSNQPQHF.

To note about this clonotype: The library was designed around alpha chains, so this beta chain is a stray read whose abundance carries little weight. The rearrangement uses TRBV6-1 and TRBJ2-3, with 7 bases fitting TRBD2. J was trimmed by 4 bases and V by 1 base; bases with no gene match: 5. The germline CDR1 and CDR2 sequences are MNHNS and SASEGT. The CDR3 is made up of 15 amino acids. The DNA of the CDR3 is TGTGCCAGCAGTGAAGAGGGCGGGAGCGCAGATACGCAGTATTTT. It translates to CASSEEGGSADTQYF.

This clonotype has at least ten counts. Within a library made for alpha chains, this beta chain is off target, and its count is uninformative. The chain is built from TRBV29-1 and TRBJ2-1, with TRBD2 identical over 9 bases. V lost 3 bases to trimming and J lost 7 bases; unmatched junction nucleotides: 4. Germline CDR1 and CDR2: SQVTM and ANQGSEA. The CDR3 has 13 residues. CDR3 DNA sequence: TGCAGCGTTGAGCTAGCGGGGTGGAATGAGCAGTTCTTC. Amino acids: CSVELAGWNEQFF.

By its share, this clonotype is medium-sized (0.01 to 0.1%). This beta chain is a stray sequence in a library constructed for alpha chains; its clone size is not meaningful. This chain connects TRBV5-1 to TRBJ1-4; D is undetermined. This CDR3 contains 15 residues. V lost 0 bases and J 1 base, leaving 7 bases between the germline ends. Germline V lookup: CDR1 SGHRS, CDR2 YFSETQ. The CDR3 loop is CASSLAYETNEKLFF. The CDR3 coding sequence is TGCGCCAGCAGCTTGGCTTATGAAACTAATGAAAAACTGTTTTTT.

Judged by abundance, this clonotype is medium-sized. This beta chain is off target for a library built for alpha chains, so its abundance means little. The gene calls are TRBV7-2 and TRBJ2-3, with unresolved D. With 2 bases removed from V and 5 bases from J, the gap between germline ends came to 8 bases. The CDR3 loop spans 13 amino acids. CDR1 SGHTA and CDR2 FQGNSA come from the germline V gene. CDR3 sequence reads: CASSLNTRDTQYF. CDR3 DNA sequence: TGTGCCAGCAGCTTAAATACCCGAGATACGCAGTATTTT. Variable domain in full (rest from reference TRBV7-2 and TRBJ2-3): GAGVSQSPSNKVTEKGKDVELRCDPISGHTALYWYRQSLGQGLEFLIYFQGNSAPDKSGLPSDRFSAERTGGSVSTLTIQRTQQEDSAVYLCASSLNTRDTQYFGPGTRLTVL.

In this sample, this clonotype is medium-sized (0.01 to 0.1%). Being off target in a library aimed at alpha chains, this beta chain has a size of little meaning. The chain uses TRBV7-2 and TRBJ2-7, with TRBD1 identical over 9 bases. V lost 4 bases, J lost 3 bases, and 10 bases stayed unmatched. Germline assignment: CDR1 SGHTA and CDR2 FQGNSA. The length of the CDR3 is 16 residues. The CDR3 nucleotides read TGTGCCAGCAGCTCAAGCTCGGGACAGGGAAGCTACGAGCAGTACTTC. Protein: CASSSSSGQGSYEQYF.

In regard to this clonotype: This beta chain lies outside the target of a library built for alpha chains; its clone size means little. The chain links TRBV20-1 to TRBJ1-1; TRBD1 might be the D (5 bases). The length of the CDR3 is 15 residues. Trimming took off 5 bases at V and 4 bases at J, with 20 bases between the two ends. In germline, CDR1 is DFQATT, CDR2 SNEGSKA (reference sequence). CDR3 DNA: TGCAGTGCTCCCGCCCCAAGGGGAGGGACCACTGAAGCTTTCTTT. Protein product: CSAPAPRGGTTEAFF.

In its sample, this clonotype ranks as large. This beta chain slipped into a library made for alpha chains as a stray read, so its size is not meaningful. V usage is TRBV7-6 and J usage is TRBJ1-2, with D tentatively TRBD1 (6 bases). The CDR3 covers 14 residues. V shed 3 bases and J shed 6 bases, with 14 bases lying between them. The germline V gene has CDR1 SGHVS and CDR2 FNYEAQ. Here the CDR3 reads CASSLIDRTDGYTF. The CDR3 nucleotides are TGTGCCAGCAGCTTGATTGACAGGACTGATGGCTACACCTTC.

Notes on this clonotype: The library was built for alpha chains, so this beta chain is an off-target read and its size means little. The rearrangement links TRBV20-1 to TRBJ1-1; D is undetermined. Trimming removed 7 bases at V and 4 bases at J, with 4 bases between. This CDR3 spans 9 amino acids. CDR1 and CDR2 from the germline V gene are DFQATT and SNEGSKA (reference sequence). CDR3 protein: CSVGTEAFF. In DNA, the CDR3 is TGCAGTGTGGGCACTGAAGCTTTCTTT.

By sample share, this clonotype is medium-sized (0.01 to 0.1%). A library prepared for alpha chains yielded this beta chain as an off-target read; its size is of little meaning. This chain joins TRBV29-1 and TRBJ2-1, with 8 nucleotides matching TRBD1. Trimming cost V 2 bases and J 10 bases; bases outside gene matches: 10. The CDR3 is 14 residues long. CDR1 and CDR2 from the germline V gene are SQVTM and ANQGSEA. The chain's CDR3 is CSVEPTDRVREQFF. The CDR3 nucleotides read TGCAGCGTTGAACCCACGGACAGGGTAAGAGAGCAGTTCTTC.

The table lists this clonotype with many counts. The size of this beta chain means little, since it is a stray read in a library made for alpha chains. The rearrangement uses TRBV6-5 and TRBJ1-2; TRBD1 matches 7 bases. Germline CDR1 reads MNHEY; CDR2 reads SVGAGI. This CDR3 spans 16 amino acids. After removal of 4 bases from V and 8 bases from J, the junction contained 16 bases not matched to a gene. The CDR3 sequence is CASSFIPHLQGYGYTF. Written as DNA, the CDR3 is TGTGCCAGCAGTTTCATCCCGCACCTACAGGGGTACGGCTACACCTTC.

This clonotype was picked up many times. This beta chain represents an off-target read in a library built for alpha chains; its size is of limited meaning. This chain links TRBV4-2 with TRBJ1-2; 8 bases agree with TRBD1. J lost 5 bases, V lost 0 bases, and 5 bases had no gene match. The CDR3 has 15 amino acids. Germline CDR1 is LGHNA and CDR2 is YNFKEQ. CDR3 sequence (DNA): TGTGCCAGCAGCCAAGATCCGGACAGGGAATATGGCTACACCTTC. This encodes CASSQDPDREYGYTF.

This clonotype was counted ten times or more. The size of this beta chain means little, since it is a stray read in a library made for alpha chains. This rearrangement joins TRBV12-3 or TRBV12-4 to TRBJ1-4; 9 bases map to TRBD1. V was clipped by 5 bases and J by 8 bases; unmatched bases: 15. CDR3 length: 17 amino acids. In nucleotides, the CDR3 is TGTGCCAGCAGTAAATCCGGGACAGGGCTTTGGTTGGAAAAACTGTTTTTT. It codes for CASSKSGTGLWLEKLFF.

This clonotype was detected many times. This beta chain lies outside the target of a library built for alpha chains; its clone size means little. The gene calls are TRBV20-1 and TRBJ2-1; the D gene is possibly TRBD2 (5 bases). This CDR3 contains 20 residues. Germline V gives CDR1 DFQATT, CDR2 SNEGSKA (reference sequence). V lost 2 bases and J 6 bases, leaving 32 bases between the germline ends. CDR3 region: CSARKPHSWSGNIFINEQFF. CDR3 DNA: TGCAGTGCTAGAAAACCCCATAGTTGGTCCGGGAACATTTTCATCAATGAGCAGTTCTTC.

By share, this clonotype ranks as medium-sized. Because this beta chain is a stray read in a library intended to capture alpha chains, its abundance should not be given much weight. The V and J genes are TRBV15 and TRBJ2-3; 10 bases are a match to TRBD2. V dropped 3 bases and J dropped 6; count of bases not matched to a gene: 12. Germline loops: CDR1 LNHNV, CDR2 YYDKDF (reference sequence). The CDR3 covers 17 residues. The CDR3 here is CATSREHSGGPKDTQYF. The CDR3 coding sequence is TGTGCCACCAGCAGGGAACATAGCGGGGGGCCCAAGGATACGCAGTATTTT.

This clonotype was picked up many times. This beta chain is a stray sequence in a library constructed for alpha chains; its clone size is not meaningful. This rearrangement joins TRBV5-1 to TRBJ2-7, with a weak D call TRBD1 (6 bases). This CDR3 region has 13 residues. V lost 2 bases and J 3 bases, leaving 9 bases between the germline ends. Germline CDR1 SGHRS, CDR2 YFSETQ. For the CDR3, the DNA is TGCGCCAGCAGCTTCCAGGGGAACTACGAGCAGTACTTC. It translates to CASSFQGNYEQYF.

This clonotype is categorized as medium-sized. This beta chain lies outside the target of a library built for alpha chains; its clone size means little. The chain has TRBV6-2 or TRBV6-3 and TRBJ1-2; D remains ambiguous. This CDR3 contains 13 residues. Germline V gene lookup returns CDR1 MNHEY and CDR2 SVGEGT. The V end lost 4 bases, the J end lost 3 bases, and 9 bases lay between the germline ends. The CDR3 bases are TGTGCCAGCAGTTCGCTCGGGGACTATGGCTACACCTTC. Its translation is CASSSLGDYGYTF.

In this sample, this clonotype is medium-sized (0.01 to 0.1%). This beta chain was picked up by a library intended for alpha chains and is off target, so its count carries little meaning. This chain links TRBV5-1 with TRBJ1-5; D is uncertain. CDR1 and CDR2 (germline): SGHRS, YFSETQ. Deletions cut 6 bases from V and 2 bases from J, with 12 bases between. The CDR3 is 14 residues long. The CDR3 sequence is CASKLGQGNQPQHF. CDR3 in DNA: TGCGCCAGCAAACTGGGTCAGGGCAATCAGCCCCAGCATTTT.

Judged by abundance, this clonotype is large. Found in a library prepared for alpha chains, this beta chain is an off-target read, and its abundance has little meaning. The chain carries TRBV5-1 and TRBJ2-7, with D perhaps TRBD1 or TRBD2 (5 bases each). CDR3 length equals 16 residues. V dropped 4 bases and J dropped 0 bases, with 17 bases sitting between them. Germline assignment: CDR1 SGHRS and CDR2 YFSETQ. The CDR3 region is CASSPTGTPSSYEQYF. CDR3 DNA sequence: TGCGCCAGCAGCCCCACCGGGACGCCTAGCTCCTACGAGCAGTACTTC.

Judged by abundance, this clonotype is medium-sized. This beta chain is a stray sequence in a library constructed for alpha chains; its clone size is not meaningful. This rearrangement joins TRBV4-1 to TRBJ1-4; possible D gene TRBD1, 5 bases. This CDR3 contains 15 residues. V shed 0 bases and J shed 8 bases, with 13 bases lying between them. Germline CDR1 is MGHRA and CDR2 is YSYEKL. The CDR3 DNA follows: TGCGCCAGCAGCCAAGATAGGGGAGACGGCGAAAAACTGTTTTTT. Amino acids: CASSQDRGDGEKLFF.

This clonotype rates as medium-sized. A library made for alpha chains picked up this beta chain off target, so its size means little. This chain uses TRBV20-1 with TRBJ2-3, with TRBD2 matching over 7 bases. Germline V gene data show CDR1 as DFQATT and CDR2 as SNEGSKA (reference sequence). The ends lost 3 bases at V and 3 bases at J; junction bases unmatched: 9. This CDR3 is 15 amino acids long. The CDR3 is CSASRTGGGTDTQYF. CDR3 nucleotides: TGCAGTGCTAGTAGGACGGGGGGAGGGACAGATACGCAGTATTTT.

This clonotype is medium-sized within its sample. Within a library made for alpha chains, this beta chain is off target, and its count is uninformative. The chain joins TRBV6-2 or TRBV6-3 to TRBJ2-1, with D possibly TRBD2 on 5 matching bases. Deletions cut 2 bases from V and 0 bases from J, with 5 bases between. The germline CDR1 and CDR2 sequences are MNHEY and SVGEGT. CDR3 length: 14 amino acids. The CDR3 spells CASSYRDSYNEQFF. Here the CDR3 DNA reads TGTGCCAGCAGTTACCGGGACTCCTACAATGAGCAGTTCTTC.

This clonotype is classed as medium-sized. This beta chain is a stray read from a library made for alpha chains; its abundance is not meaningful. This chain uses TRBV6-2 or TRBV6-3 with TRBJ2-4; D remains unclear. The CDR3 covers 14 residues. Germline V gene data show CDR1 as MNHEY and CDR2 as SVGEGT. Trimming took 1 base from V and 5 from J, leaving 9 bases between them. As DNA, the CDR3 is TGTGCCAGCAGTTACTTGGGCAACCAAAACATTCAGTACTTC. This codes for CASSYLGNQNIQYF.

Sample share makes this clonotype medium-sized (0.01 to 0.1%). With the library built for alpha chains, this beta chain is off target and its frequency is not meaningful. V and J are TRBV7-7 and TRBJ2-3, with 11 bases lining up with TRBD2. With 0 bases clipped from V and 8 bases from J, the junction kept 16 bases outside the gene matches. This CDR3 has 19 amino acids. The germline gives CDR1 SSHAT, CDR2 FNYEAQ (reference sequence). DNA for the CDR3: TGTGCCAGCAGCTTAGCGGAGAGGTCTAGCGGGGGGCCTAGGCGTACGCAGTATTTT. This encodes CASSLAERSSGGPRRTQYF.

This clonotype is large (0.1 to 1%). This beta chain came through as a stray read in a library set up for alpha chains, and its size says little. The chain is built from TRBV5-5 and TRBJ2-5; 8 bases are shared with TRBD2. The CDR3 extends over 16 amino acids. The germline CDR1 and CDR2 sequences are SGHKS and YYEKEE (reference sequence). V lost 2 bases, J lost 5 bases, and 11 bases stayed unmatched. The CDR3 sequence is CASSFGHGGASETQYF. The CDR3 region has the DNA TGTGCCAGCAGCTTTGGTCACGGGGGGGCCTCGGAGACCCAGTACTTC.

Concerning this clonotype: The size of this beta chain means little, since it is a stray read in a library made for alpha chains. J is TRBJ2-2 and V is TRBV27, with TRBD2 matching 7 bases. The CDR3 spans 15 residues. V gave up 3 bases and J gave up 5 bases; unmatched junction bases: 6. The germline V gene encodes CDR1 MNHEY and CDR2 SMNVEV (reference sequence). The CDR3 region has the DNA TGTGCCAGCAGTTTGGCTAGCGGTTCTACCGGGGAGCTGTTTTTT. This encodes CASSLASGSTGELFF.